The 14 T cell receptor beta chains below were found in one sample sequenced in a study of shared clonotypes between healthy human individuals. Measured with immunoSEQ multiplex PCR; TCRdb has only the in-frame clones, and not every one. Among approximately 700,000 clones, around four fifths were seen once, and the ten largest hold 1.5% to 2%. Material for sequencing was memory CD4+ T cells sorted from blood. Subset denoted: CD45RA-negative fraction. All receptors come from a woman aged 25 to 39 in good health.

CDR3 in DNA: TGCGCCAGCAGCTCCTACACTAGCGGGACTAACACCGGGGAGCTGTTTTTT. This gives the protein CASSSYTSGTNTGELFF. V gene TRBV5-1 combines with J gene TRBJ2-2; 10 bases agree with TRBD2. Unmatched junction bases numbered 7, after V lost 3 bases and J lost 2 bases. CDR1 and CDR2 from the germline V gene are SGHRS and YFSETQ. The CDR3 totals 17 residues.

This clone appeared a few times. The chain couples TRBV7-3 to TRBJ2-2; TRBD2 matches at 12 bases. The junction had 14 bases not matched to a gene; V was cut back by 5 bases and J by 4 bases. The CDR3 totals 19 residues. Germline-derived CDR1 and CDR2 are SGHTA and FQGTGA. The CDR3 nucleotides read TGTGCCAGCAGCAATCCGTCGGGCCTAGCGGGAGGGGCCACCGGGGAGCTGTTTTTT. Its protein is CASSNPSGLAGGATGELFF.

The chain is built from TRBV28 and TRBJ1-5, with D perhaps matching TRBD1 (5 bases). Germline CDR1 is MDHEN and CDR2 is SYDVKM. This CDR3 is 15 amino acids long. V shed 1 base and J shed 6 bases, with 13 bases lying between them. CDR3 region: CASSLYPGFIQPQHF. The CDR3 DNA reads TGTGCCAGCAGTTTATATCCAGGGTTCATTCAGCCCCAGCATTTT. The entire variable domain, with the rest obtained from reference TRBV28 and TRBJ1-5, is as follows: DVKVTQSSRYLVKRTGEKVFLECVQDMDHENMFWYRQDPGLGLRLIYFSYDVKMKEKGDIPEGYSVSREKKERFSLILESASTNQTSMYLCASSLYPGFIQPQHFGDGTRLSIL.

The chain has TRBV6-1 and TRBJ2-5; TRBD1 aligns across 8 bases. J gave up 5 bases and V 1 base, and 12 bases lay outside the gene matches. Germline-derived CDR1 and CDR2 are MNHNS and SASEGT. The CDR3 is 17 amino acids. Here the CDR3 DNA reads TGTGCCAGCAGTGAAGAACCCCGCAGGGGGCACGAGGAGACCCAGTACTTC. Protein product: CASSEEPRRGHEETQYF.

Of note for this clone: The same CDR3 also results from other DNA sequences found in this sample. The gene calls are TRBV27 and TRBJ1-1; TRBD1 might be the D (6 bases). This CDR3 is 16 amino acids long. Germline V CDR1 and CDR2: MNHEY, SMNVEV (reference sequence). V was cut by 6 bases and J by 0 bases, with 17 bases left in between. This chain's CDR3 is CASRVRPGQLNTEAFF. The CDR3 nucleotides read TGTGCCAGCAGAGTACGGCCGGGACAACTGAACACTGAAGCTTTCTTT.

This clone was counted at least ten times. Other DNA sequences within the sample encode an identical CDR3. The chain carries TRBV2 and TRBJ1-2; possibly TRBD1 for D (6 bases). The CDR3 has 14 amino acids. Looked up from germline, CDR1 is SNHLY and CDR2 is FYNNEI. Trimming cost V 3 bases and J 0 bases, with 8 bases left between them. The chain's CDR3 is CASSDRGANYGYTF. In DNA, the CDR3 is TGTGCCAGCAGTGACAGGGGTGCTAACTATGGCTACACCTTC.

The chain employs TRBV18 and TRBJ1-2; 10 positions match TRBD1. Germline assignment: CDR1 KGHSH and CDR2 LQKENI. V lost 6 bases, J lost 2 bases, and 6 bases stayed unmatched. This CDR3 is built from 15 residues. CDR3 amino acids: CASSYGQGENYGYTF. In DNA form, the CDR3 reads TGTGCCAGCTCCTACGGACAGGGGGAGAACTATGGCTACACCTTC.

In nucleotides, the CDR3 is TGCGCCAGCAGCCAAGGAAGACAGTCCGTAGCCAAAAACATTCAGTACTTC. Protein: CASSQGRQSVAKNIQYF. This chain joins TRBV4-1 and TRBJ2-4, with D possibly matching TRBD1 (5 bases). The germline gives CDR1 MGHRA, CDR2 YSYEKL. V shed 1 base and J shed 0 bases, with 13 bases lying between them. This CDR3 contains 17 residues.

Comment on this clone: Other DNA variants within this sample encode the same CDR3. This chain connects TRBV2 to TRBJ2-7; unclear D gene. Between the trimmed V and J ends, which lost 3 bases and 2 bases, there was a span of 2 bases. Germline CDR1 SNHLY, CDR2 FYNNEI. There are 11 residues in the CDR3. The CDR3 protein is CASSEPYEQYF. The CDR3 region has the DNA TGTGCCAGCAGTGAGCCCTACGAGCAGTACTTC.

This sequence joins TRBV7-9 and TRBJ2-1; a possible D gene is TRBD1 (6 bases). This CDR3 has 11 amino acids. V shed 5 bases and J shed 15 bases, with 14 bases lying between them. Germline V CDR1 and CDR2: SEHNR, FQNEAQ (reference sequence). The CDR3 spells CASSAIQGRFF. The CDR3 coding sequence is TGTGCCAGCAGCGCTATACAGGGCAGGTTCTTC.

The gene calls are TRBV2 and TRBJ2-7; 8 bases fit TRBD2. This CDR3 contains 13 residues. Germline CDR1 is SNHLY and CDR2 is FYNNEI. J was trimmed by 5 bases and V by 7 bases; bases with no gene match: 7. In DNA, the CDR3 is TGTGCCAGCACCTCAGCGGGAGTGAACGAGCAGTACTTC. Translated: CASTSAGVNEQYF.

The chain combines TRBV5-1 with TRBJ1-5; unclear D gene. Germline V lookup: CDR1 SGHRS, CDR2 YFSETQ. The V end was cut by 4 bases, the J end by 1 base, with 12 bases between. This CDR3 spans 15 amino acids. CDR3 region: CASSMEDPSNQPQHF. In DNA form, the CDR3 reads TGCGCCAGCAGCATGGAGGACCCGAGCAATCAGCCCCAGCATTTT. The complete variable domain, with remaining parts taken from reference TRBV5-1 and TRBJ1-5, reads KAGVTQTPRYLIKTRGQQVTLSCSPISGHRSVSWYQQTPGQGLQFLFEYFSETQRNKGNFPGRFSGRQFSNSRSEMNVSTLELGDSALYLCASSMEDPSNQPQHFGDGTRLSIL.

The rearrangement links TRBV4-2 to TRBJ1-2; no clear D. This CDR3 contains 13 residues. V was cut by 1 base and J by 0 bases, with 3 bases left in between. Per germline, CDR1 LGHNA and CDR2 YNFKEQ. In nucleotides, the CDR3 is TGTGCCAGCAGCCAAGGCACTAACTATGGCTACACCTTC. Protein product: CASSQGTNYGYTF.

This clone was counted between two and nine times. One junction end does not reproduce the germline sequence, and a read error may be involved. The J gene is TRBJ1-4, the V gene TRBV5-1; D is ambiguous. The CDR3 is made up of 14 amino acids. CDR1 is SGHRS, CDR2 YFSETQ, per germline. The DNA of the CDR3 is TGCGCCAGCAGCTTGGGCCCCACGTCGGAGGCCCCCGACTGG. It encodes CASSLGPTSEAPDW.